This T cell receptor (beta chain) is from a study of blood T cell repertoires in COVID-19 (dated by TCRdb to about 2020). Regarding the complete study: Samples covering the acute and convalescent phases of COVID-19 were provided by collaborators in the United States, Italy and Spain. The prospective study material was composed of cDNA or gDNA derived from T cells, B-cell-depleted T cells, or PBMCs. Deeply sampled blood TCRbeta repertoires from subjects exposed to, actively infected with, or recovered from COVID-19 were included in the dataset. A freely available public database, intended as a resource for researchers studying the immune response to SARS-CoV-2, is where the repertoires were released. Samples were obtained from the ongoing ImmuneRACE study (first 160 participants) and from 1,254 subjects provided by 6 global collaborators. A de-identified subject ID, COVID-19 status, age in years and sex were almost always included in the sample metadata. HLA class I and class II types, where available, came from metadata supplied by the sample provider rather than from assay-based typing. The full study reports these points: How much clinical and demographic metadata was included differed by source and by participant, and the metadata was provided uncurated.

The immunoSEQ Assay, a bias-controlled multiplex PCR, was used to amplify TCRbeta CDR3 regions from genomic DNA. The original pipeline was this. Within the assay, amplification of reference gene primers was used to estimate how many nucleated cells each sample contained. Sequence reads were collapsed and filtered to measure the absolute abundance of every unique TCRbeta CDR3 rearrangement. For each sample, productive Simpson clonality was calculated as the square root of Simpson's diversity index across productive rearrangements. Sourced from immuneACCESS, this table was stored by TCRdb with only in-frame sequences that have V and J called. A share of the clones is absent; for the studies checked, an unresolved V gene accounts for under half, and the remainder has no known explanation. For V, J and clone size, that table is used; D and trimming come from the DNA. The sample profile shows roughly 90,000 clones; more than 70% of them were found once. The ten top clones hold approximately 2.6% of the sample.

At one collaborating source in Seattle, patients were enrolled during active infection and were followed longitudinally through the course of disease. Each collaborating institution followed its own protocols to collect whole blood in K2EDTA tubes. For TCRbeta analysis, collaborators shipped samples in one of three forms: frozen whole blood, isolated PBMCs, or DNA extracted from either of those sample types. As concerns this clone: Its specific antigen is unknown. One base away there is no much larger clone; base qualities are not given.

The CDR3 spans 16 residues, from the cysteine through the phenylalanine. Only the CDR3 DNA stays, 48 bases, in frame from base 1. According to the germline V gene, CDR1 reads LGHNA and CDR2 reads YNFKEQ. The junction shows trimming of 0 bases on V and 2 bases on J, plus 13 bases between the germline ends. The sample consisted of peripheral blood. The sequence is built from TRBV4-2 and TRBJ1-2, and perhaps TRBD1 as D gene, on 6 matching bases. This TCR came from a man aged 50 to 60 with COVID-19, enrolled during active disease. The nucleotide sequence reads TGTGCCAGCAGCCAAGATCATGGGGGCCTCAACTATGGCTACACCTTC. Its protein product is CASSQDHGGLNYGYTF.